Presented here are 24 T cell receptor beta chains from one specimen sequenced in a study of response to subunit inactivated influenza vaccine. One entry per CDR3 protein, called by TCRdb with MiXCR from the RT-PCR reads. In the table there are 750,000 to 850,000 distinct CDR3 sequences, 18% of which are singletons. Sequenced here: PBMCs from blood, sampled more than 4 days after vaccination. The receptors come from a man aged 45-65 years who received an inactivated influenza vaccine.

V usage is TRBV7-2 and J usage is TRBJ2-1, with D uncertain. The V gene's germline CDR1 is SGHTA and CDR2 FQGNSA. Trimming took 5 bases from V and 9 from J, leaving 14 bases between them. This CDR3 spans 13 amino acids. CDR3 loop: CASSPLTIPEQFF. CDR3 DNA: TGTGCCAGCAGCCCACTCACTATCCCTGAGCAGTTCTTC. The full variable domain, rest sourced from reference TRBV7-2 and TRBJ2-1, is GAGVSQSPSNKVTEKGKDVELRCDPISGHTALYWYRQSLGQGLEFLIYFQGNSAPDKSGLPSDRFSAERTGGSVSTLTIQRTQQEDSAVYLCASSPLTIPEQFFGPGTRLTVL.

Ten or more counts support this clonotype. V gene TRBV10-3 combines with J gene TRBJ2-7; D gene ambiguous. Looked up from germline, CDR1 is ENHRY and CDR2 is SYGVKD. The CDR3 totals 14 residues. V lost 0 bases and J lost 0, with 6 bases in between. CDR3: CAISESRVSYEQYF. CDR3 DNA sequence: TGTGCCATCAGTGAGTCAAGGGTCTCCTACGAGCAGTACTTC.

A note on this clonotype: The junction departs from germline at one end; a sequencing error may be responsible. The J gene is TRBJ2-5, the V gene TRBV4-1, with D unclear. The germline gives CDR1 MGHRA, CDR2 YSYEKL. The CDR3 contains 13 residues. The CDR3 coding sequence is TGCGCCTGCAGCCTCCGCGATTGGGAGACCCAGTACTTC. Amino acids: CACSLRDWETQYF.

V usage is TRBV6-1 and J usage is TRBJ1-3; the D gene is possibly TRBD1 (5 bases). Deletions cut 6 bases from V and 0 bases from J, with 12 bases between. The CDR3 loop spans 15 amino acids. CDR1 and CDR2 (germline): MNHNS, SASEGT. CDR3: CASSPEGSSGNTIYF. Written as DNA, the CDR3 is TGTGCCAGCAGCCCCGAGGGGAGCTCTGGAAACACCATATATTTT.

The chain joins TRBV7-3 to TRBJ2-3, with D maybe TRBD2 (6 bases). This CDR3 is built from 13 residues. V was clipped by 5 bases and J by 7 bases, with 13 bases between them. Germline V CDR1 and CDR2: SGHTA, FQGTGA. The CDR3 loop is CASSPGTEYTQYF. Here the CDR3 DNA reads TGTGCCAGCAGCCCGGGGACTGAATATACGCAGTATTTT.

This clonotype was recorded at least ten times. The CDR3 protein is CASSLGPIANVLTF. CDR3 nucleotides: TGCGCCAGCAGCTTGGGGCCGATTGCCAACGTCCTGACTTTC. This chain joins TRBV5-1 and TRBJ2-6, with D uncertain. CDR3 length: 14 amino acids. V was shortened by 0 bases and J by 7 bases, with 8 bases between the two germline ends. Germline V lookup: CDR1 SGHRS, CDR2 YFSETQ.

This clonotype was seen more than once but under ten times. The chain is built from TRBV12-3 or TRBV12-4 and TRBJ2-7, with TRBD2 matching 9 bases. This CDR3 spans 17 amino acids. J gave up 5 bases and V 5 bases, and 16 bases lay outside the gene matches. CDR3 sequence (DNA): TGTGCCAGCAGTCCCCAGACTCTGCGGGGGGGTCGGCACGAGCAGTACTTC. It yields the protein CASSPQTLRGGRHEQYF.

A few counts support this clonotype. The V call is TRBV29-1, the J call TRBJ2-7; 8 bases match TRBD1. The CDR3 spans 12 residues. V shed 7 bases, J shed 6 bases, and the junction held 8 bases outside the gene matches. The V gene's germline CDR1 is SQVTM and CDR2 ANQGSEA. CDR3: CSGGTGGREQYF. The CDR3 coding sequence is TGCAGCGGGGGGACAGGTGGTCGCGAGCAGTACTTC.

This clonotype was detected only a few times. V and J are TRBV24-1 and TRBJ2-3; 11 bases are a match to TRBD2. Trimming removed 3 bases from V and 5 bases from J; junction bases left unmatched: 6. The CDR3 length is 16 residues. Germline lookup yields CDR1 KGHDR and CDR2 SFDVKD. CDR3 DNA sequence: TGTGCCACCAGTGATGCGACTAGCGGGATGGGAGATACGCAGTATTTT. It translates to CATSDATSGMGDTQYF.

The chain is built from TRBV14 and TRBJ2-6, with D maybe TRBD1 (5 bases). Germline V gene data show CDR1 as SGHDN and CDR2 as FVKESK. V dropped 1 base and J dropped 4 bases, with 14 bases sitting between them. The length of the CDR3 is 17 residues. CDR3 DNA sequence: TGTGCCAGCAGCCAAGTGGCCCCAGGGCCCGGGGCCAACGTCCTGACTTTC. It translates to CASSQVAPGPGANVLTF.

This clonotype came up a few times. A much larger clone sits a single nucleotide away, making a read error possible. J is TRBJ2-7 and V is TRBV6-5, with D unclear. With 6 bases removed from V and 2 bases from J, the gap between germline ends came to 5 bases. Germline CDR1 and CDR2: MNHEY and SVGAGI. The CDR3 is 11 residues long. The CDR3 is CASRGTYEQYF. The CDR3 coding sequence is TGTGCCAGCAGGGGGACCTACGAGCAGTACTTC.

This clonotype was observed a few times. This chain links TRBV18 with TRBJ2-7, with D hard to call. Germline V gene data show CDR1 as KGHSH and CDR2 as LQKENI. The V end lost 0 bases, the J end lost 2 bases, and 14 bases lay between the germline ends. The CDR3 spans 16 residues. CDR3 nucleotide sequence: TGTGCCAGCTCACCACCGAATAGGAACCCTGCCTACGAGCAGTACTTC. This encodes CASSPPNRNPAYEQYF.

V gene TRBV5-1 combines with J gene TRBJ2-1, with TRBD2 identical over 12 bases. V trimming: 5 bases; J trimming: 4 bases; junction bases outside the gene matches: 4. There are 15 residues in the CDR3. Germline CDR1 SGHRS, CDR2 YFSETQ. The CDR3 loop is CASRKTSGGYNEQFF. The CDR3, as DNA: TGCGCCAGCAGGAAGACTAGCGGGGGATACAATGAGCAGTTCTTC.

This clonotype was picked up a small number of times. V usage is TRBV5-5 and J usage is TRBJ2-7, with a weak D call TRBD2 (6 bases). CDR3 length: 15 amino acids. Per the germline V gene, CDR1 is SGHKS and CDR2 is YYEKEE (reference sequence). Trimming removed 1 base from V and 5 bases from J, with 16 bases in between. CDR3 bases: TGTGCCAGCAGCTTGCCAGCATGGGAGGAAGACGAGCAGTACTTC. It translates to CASSLPAWEEDEQYF.

This clonotype was counted only a few times. V gene TRBV5-1 combines with J gene TRBJ1-5, with D unresolved. Germline lookup yields CDR1 SGHRS and CDR2 YFSETQ. Trimming shortened V by 0 bases and J by 6 bases, and 10 bases separated the two germline ends. The CDR3 loop spans 14 amino acids. The CDR3 region has the DNA TGCGCCAGCAGCTTGGAGGGAAACAGTCAGCCCCAGCATTTT. It codes for CASSLEGNSQPQHF. Full variable domain (missing parts from reference TRBV5-1 and TRBJ1-5): KAGVTQTPRYLIKTRGQQVTLSCSPISGHRSVSWYQQTPGQGLQFLFEYFSETQRNKGNFPGRFSGRQFSNSRSEMNVSTLELGDSALYLCASSLEGNSQPQHFGDGTRLSIL.

This clonotype was counted at least ten times. The chain employs TRBV20-1 and TRBJ2-5; D is undetermined. The CDR3 spans 13 residues. Trimming pared 6 bases from V and 5 bases from J, leaving 16 bases between. CDR1 is DFQATT and CDR2 is SNEGSKA in the germline V gene (reference sequence). The CDR3 coding sequence is TGCAGTGCCCTACCCGTTATCCATGAGACCCAGTACTTC. Encoded protein: CSALPVIHETQYF.

The chain combines TRBV20-1 with TRBJ2-3, with TRBD1 identical over 9 bases. CDR3 size: 14 residues. CDR1 DFQATT and CDR2 SNEGSKA come from the germline V gene (reference sequence). J gave up 3 bases and V 4 bases, and 5 bases lay outside the gene matches. The CDR3 DNA sequence: TGCAGTGCTAAACAGGGGGCGCGAACAGATACGCAGTATTTT. It is translated as CSAKQGARTDTQYF.

The rearrangement uses TRBV12-3 or TRBV12-4 and TRBJ2-2; D is perhaps TRBD1 (5 bases). The V end lost 8 bases, the J end lost 7 bases, and 23 bases lay between the germline ends. The CDR3 has 16 residues. The CDR3: CASGPTVGQGIGELFF. The CDR3 coding sequence is TGTGCCAGCGGTCCCACGGTAGGACAAGGTATCGGGGAGCTGTTTTTT.

This clonotype was observed a few times. V and J are TRBV15 and TRBJ1-2; D may be TRBD1 (5 bases). V was cut by 5 bases and J by 6 bases, with 13 bases left in between. Per the germline V gene, CDR1 is LNHNV and CDR2 is YYDKDF (reference sequence). The CDR3 is 13 residues long. CDR3 nucleotides: TGTGCCACCAGCGGGGGGGTCAGGGATGGCTACACCTTC. It translates to CATSGGVRDGYTF.

The V and J genes are TRBV6-2 or TRBV6-3 and TRBJ2-3; no clear D. The CDR3 has 15 residues. V was trimmed by 2 bases and J by 11 bases, leaving 20 bases between them. Germline V CDR1 and CDR2: MNHEY, SVGEGT. CDR3 in DNA: TGTGCCAGCAGTTACGGGGTCCGAAGTTCAGCCGGGCAGTATTTT. Amino acids: CASSYGVRSSAGQYF.

V gene TRBV5-5 combines with J gene TRBJ2-7; 12 bases fit TRBD2. CDR3 size: 16 residues. Germline CDR1 reads SGHKS; CDR2 reads YYEKEE (reference sequence). J was trimmed by 1 base and V by 4 bases; bases with no gene match: 6. The CDR3 loop reads CASSLRLAGVSYEQYF. In nucleotides, the CDR3 is TGTGCCAGCAGCCTCAGACTAGCGGGAGTGTCCTACGAGCAGTACTTC.

The chain's CDR3 is CASSQSGGVYNEQFF. CDR3 nucleotide sequence: TGCGCCAGCAGCCAGTCGGGGGGCGTATACAATGAGCAGTTCTTC. The chain recombines TRBV4-1 with TRBJ2-1; a weak D match, TRBD2 (7 bases). From germline, CDR1 is MGHRA and CDR2 YSYEKL. The V and J ends lost 3 bases and 4 bases respectively, with 13 bases between them. This CDR3 region has 15 residues.

This clonotype was counted only a few times. The chain couples TRBV6-6 to TRBJ2-2, with 7 bases lining up with TRBD1. The CDR3 has 13 amino acids. Germline loops: CDR1 MNHNY, CDR2 SVGAGI (reference sequence). V lost 11 bases, J lost 5 bases, and 8 bases stayed unmatched. The CDR3 reads CAATGAPTGELFF. As DNA, the CDR3 is TGTGCCGCAACAGGGGCCCCGACCGGGGAGCTGTTTTTT.

The chain is built from TRBV2 and TRBJ1-5; D unclear. Germline CDR1 reads SNHLY; CDR2 reads FYNNEI. This CDR3 spans 13 amino acids. Trimming took off 0 bases at V and 4 bases at J, with 4 bases between the two ends. The CDR3 loop reads CASSEAPNQPQHF. The DNA for the CDR3 is TGTGCCAGCAGTGAAGCGCCTAATCAGCCCCAGCATTTT.